Presented here are 9 T cell receptor beta chains from one specimen sequenced in a study of tumor-infiltrating lymphocytes in primary liver carcinoma. Bulk tissue was left unsorted, and RNA and DNA were co-extracted from about 19-30 mg of it. From approximately 530 ng of total RNA, TCR beta-specific cDNA was reverse-transcribed using a constant-region primer. Sequencing libraries for TCR beta derived from three nested multiplex PCR rounds that used slightly modified ARM-PCR. The first two PCR rounds used TRBV1-TRBV30 forward primers with a C-beta reverse primer, 10 cycles each. TCRdb called the multiplex PCR reads again in MiXCR, with one record for every CDR3 protein. Seen here are 70,000 to 75,000 distinct CDR3 sequences, roughly 69% observed once, and the top ten hold roughly a quarter. Sequenced: liver tumor tissue from sampling region 4. Subset defined: tumor region T4, right-lateral pole. These receptors came from a man aged 35-49 years with primary liver carcinoma and hepatitis B virus infection.

As regards this clonotype: No conserved phenylalanine or tryptophan ends this CDR3, so it is likely a read error. V usage is TRBV4-2 and J usage is TRBJ2-7; TRBD2 aligns across 13 bases. V was clipped by 3 bases and J by 9 bases; unmatched bases: 11. Looked up from germline, CDR1 is LGHNA and CDR2 is YNFKEQ. The CDR3 sequence is 16 residues long. CDR3 nucleotide sequence: TGTGCCAGCAGCCAGGCCTTACTAGCGGGAGGGCAGGGGCAGTACTCC. This gives the protein CASSQALLAGGQGQYS.

This clonotype was recorded many times. This sequence joins TRBV4-2 and TRBJ2-7, with TRBD1 identical over 7 bases. J lost 0 bases, V lost 2 bases, and 4 bases had no gene match. This CDR3 spans 15 amino acids. Germline CDR1 LGHNA, CDR2 YNFKEQ. CDR3 nucleotide sequence: TGTGCCAGCAGCCAAAGGGGGCAGAGCTCCTACGAGCAGTACTTC. As protein: CASSQRGQSSYEQYF.

On this clonotype itself: It is likely a read error, because the conserved phenylalanine at the end of the CDR3 is missing. The DNA is left out, because the CDR3 cannot be placed on it with certainty; the CDR3 is given as TCRdb lists it. This chain's CDR3 is CASSPGLVIEQHS. This chain connects TRBV11-2 to TRBJ2-7; the D call TRBD2 from the table was never checked on the DNA. Ends included, the CDR3 has 13 residues. Germline V CDR1 and CDR2: SGHAT, FQNNGV.

The chain combines TRBV10-3 with TRBJ2-1; D tentatively fits TRBD1 or TRBD2 (5 bases each). Per the germline V gene, CDR1 is ENHRY and CDR2 is SYGVKD. Trimming left V 1 base short and J 9 bases short, with 25 bases between. The CDR3 runs to 18 residues. DNA for the CDR3: TGTGCCATCAGTGAGTACTTGGCGCTAGGGTCACCCGGGGCTGAGCAGTTCTTC. Its protein is CAISEYLALGSPGAEQFF.

For this clonotype: Given a much more abundant clone one base away, this may be a read error. V usage is TRBV7-9 and J usage is TRBJ2-7; 11 bases agree with TRBD2. Germline-derived CDR1 and CDR2 are SEHNR and FQNEAQ (reference sequence). The CDR3 sequence is 13 residues long. CDR3 loop: CATSTSGTPEQCF. The CDR3 nucleotides are TGTGCCACCTCGACTAGCGGGACCCCCGAGCAGTGCTTC.

This clonotype was found many times. This rearrangement joins TRBV29-1 to TRBJ2-1, with D perhaps TRBD1 (6 bases). V was clipped by 6 bases and J by 9 bases, with 12 bases between them. Germline CDR1 SQVTM, CDR2 ANQGSEA. The CDR3 totals 11 residues. This CDR3 is CSVYRAGEQFF. The CDR3 nucleotides read TGCAGCGTGTACAGGGCGGGTGAGCAGTTCTTC.

V usage is TRBV20-1 and J usage is TRBJ2-2, with no clear D. The ends were cut back, 3 bases at V and 3 bases at J, with 5 bases in the middle. The CDR3 covers 12 residues. The V gene's germline CDR1 is DFQATT and CDR2 SNEGSKA (reference sequence). The CDR3 loop reads CSASSDTGELFF. The CDR3 DNA reads as TGCAGTGCTAGCAGTGACACCGGGGAGCTGTTTTTT.

Note on this clonotype: Its ends do not fully match the called genes, so a read error is possible. The chain is built from TRBV30 and TRBJ1-1, with a tentative D call TRBD1 (5 bases). Germline V gene data show CDR1 as GTSNPN and CDR2 as SVGIG (reference sequence). CDR3 length equals 13 residues. The CDR3 coding sequence is TGTGCCTGGAATGTTCAGGGTGGGTTCGAAGCTCTCTTT. This sequence encodes CAWNVQGGFEALF.

Regarding this clonotype: Here the CDR3 omits its conserved ending phenylalanine or tryptophan, so a read error is the likely source. The chain carries TRBV7-9 and TRBJ1-1; 7 bases fit TRBD1. Losses at the gene ends were 3 bases for V and 1 base for J; bases not matched to a gene: 2. Germline values: CDR1 SEHNR, CDR2 FQNEAQ (reference sequence). The CDR3 consists of 14 residues. The CDR3 DNA reads as TGTGCCAGCAGCTTCAGACAGGGGAACACTGAAGCTTTCTCT. Encoded protein: CASSFRQGNTEAFS.